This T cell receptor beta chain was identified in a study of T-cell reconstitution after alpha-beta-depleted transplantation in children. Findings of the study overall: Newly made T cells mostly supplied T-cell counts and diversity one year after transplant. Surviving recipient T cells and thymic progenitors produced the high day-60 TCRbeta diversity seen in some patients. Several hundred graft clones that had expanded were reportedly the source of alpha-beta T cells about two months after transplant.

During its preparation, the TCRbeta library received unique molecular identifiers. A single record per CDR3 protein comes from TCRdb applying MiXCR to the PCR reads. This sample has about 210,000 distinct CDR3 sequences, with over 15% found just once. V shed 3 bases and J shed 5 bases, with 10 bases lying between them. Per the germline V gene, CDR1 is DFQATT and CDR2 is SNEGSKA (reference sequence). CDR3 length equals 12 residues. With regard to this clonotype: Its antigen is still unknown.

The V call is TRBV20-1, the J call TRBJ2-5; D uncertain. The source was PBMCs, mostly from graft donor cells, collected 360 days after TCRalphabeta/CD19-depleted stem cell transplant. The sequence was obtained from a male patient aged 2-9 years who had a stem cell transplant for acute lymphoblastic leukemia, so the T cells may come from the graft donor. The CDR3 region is CSASPKGETQYF. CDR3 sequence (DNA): TGCAGTGCTAGCCCCAAAGGGGAGACCCAGTACTTC.